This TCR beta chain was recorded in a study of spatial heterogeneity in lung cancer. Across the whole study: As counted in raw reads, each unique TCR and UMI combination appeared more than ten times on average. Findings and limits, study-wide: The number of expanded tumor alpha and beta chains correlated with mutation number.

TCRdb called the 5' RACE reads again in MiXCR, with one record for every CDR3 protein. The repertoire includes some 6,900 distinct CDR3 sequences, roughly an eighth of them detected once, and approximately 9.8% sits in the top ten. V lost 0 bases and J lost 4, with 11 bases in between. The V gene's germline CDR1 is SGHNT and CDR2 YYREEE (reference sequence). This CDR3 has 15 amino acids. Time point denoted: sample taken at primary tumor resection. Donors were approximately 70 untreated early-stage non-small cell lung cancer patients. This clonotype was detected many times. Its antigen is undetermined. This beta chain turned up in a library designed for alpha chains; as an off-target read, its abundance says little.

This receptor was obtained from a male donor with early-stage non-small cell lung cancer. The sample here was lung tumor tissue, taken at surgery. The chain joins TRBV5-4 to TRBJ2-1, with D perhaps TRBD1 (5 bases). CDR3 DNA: TGTGCCAGCAGCTTGGGAAGGGCAGGGTACAATGAGCAGTTCTTC. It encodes CASSLGRAGYNEQFF.